The clone carrying this TCR beta chain was detected once. What it recognizes is unknown. The sample is drawn from a study of T cell responses to AZD1222 COVID-19 vaccine. Findings and caveats of the study: The sample set comprised mostly white British donors with more females, and clonal diversity was possibly underestimated. Two AZD1222 administrations were followed by greater Spike-specific TCR breadth and depth. Distributed over spike, vaccine-associated CD4 TCRs predominated at 160-218 and 743-854.

The table came from immunoSEQ multiplex PCR; TCRdb's copy has only in-frame clones and leaves some out. The data hold roughly 150,000 clones, with 85% to 90% observed a single time. The CDR3 spans 17 residues. Specimen: peripheral blood, collected 28 days after the second AZD1222 dose. The receptor comes from an adult who received the AZD1222 COVID-19 vaccine. The chain links TRBV21-1 to TRBJ2-2; the listed D gene, TRBD2, was not tested against the DNA. TRBV21-1 is listed as a pseudogene. The CDR3 spells CASKRRGAFKNTGELFF. In DNA form, the CDR3 reads TGTGCCAGCAAGCGGCGGGGGGCATTTAAAAACACCGGGGAGCTGTTTTTT.